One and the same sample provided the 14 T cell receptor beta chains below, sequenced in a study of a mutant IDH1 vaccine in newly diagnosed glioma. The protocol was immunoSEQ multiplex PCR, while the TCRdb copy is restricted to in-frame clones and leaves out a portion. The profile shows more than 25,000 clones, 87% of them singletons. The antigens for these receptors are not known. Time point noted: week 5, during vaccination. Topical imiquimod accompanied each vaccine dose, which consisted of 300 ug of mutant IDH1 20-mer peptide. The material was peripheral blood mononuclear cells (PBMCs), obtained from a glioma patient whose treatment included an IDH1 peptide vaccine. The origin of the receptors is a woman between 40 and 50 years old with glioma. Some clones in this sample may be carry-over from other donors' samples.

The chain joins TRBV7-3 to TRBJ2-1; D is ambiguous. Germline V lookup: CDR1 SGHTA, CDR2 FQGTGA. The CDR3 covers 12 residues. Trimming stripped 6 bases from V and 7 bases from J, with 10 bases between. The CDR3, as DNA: TGTGCCAGCAGTTACCTAGGAAATGAGCAGTTCTTC. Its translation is CASSYLGNEQFF.

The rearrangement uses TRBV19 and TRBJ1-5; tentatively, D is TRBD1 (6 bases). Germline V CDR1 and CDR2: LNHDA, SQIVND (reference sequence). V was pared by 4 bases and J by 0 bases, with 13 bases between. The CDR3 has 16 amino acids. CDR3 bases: TGTGCCAGTAGTAATACAGGGACTATTAGCAATCAGCCCCAGCATTTT. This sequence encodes CASSNTGTISNQPQHF.

Here the CDR3 reads CASSLAGANVLTF. CDR3 nucleotide sequence: TGTGCCAGCAGTTTAGCGGGGGCCAACGTCCTGACTTTC. The chain joins TRBV27 to TRBJ2-6; no clear D. CDR1 is MNHEY and CDR2 is SMNVEV in the germline V gene (reference sequence). The CDR3 has 13 amino acids. The V and J ends lost 2 bases and 4 bases respectively, with 3 bases between them.

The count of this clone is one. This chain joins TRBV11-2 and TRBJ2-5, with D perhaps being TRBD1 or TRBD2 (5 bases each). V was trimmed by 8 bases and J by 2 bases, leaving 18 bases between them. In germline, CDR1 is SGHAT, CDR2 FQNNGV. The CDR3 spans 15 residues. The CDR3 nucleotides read TGTGCCAGCCGAAGTGTAAAGGGACGTCAAGAGACCCAGTACTTC. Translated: CASRSVKGRQETQYF.

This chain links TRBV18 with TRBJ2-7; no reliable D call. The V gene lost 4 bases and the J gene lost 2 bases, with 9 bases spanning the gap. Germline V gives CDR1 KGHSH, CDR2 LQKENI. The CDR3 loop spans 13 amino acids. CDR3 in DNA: TGTGCCAGCTCACACACAACAGCCTACGAGCAGTACTTC. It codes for CASSHTTAYEQYF.

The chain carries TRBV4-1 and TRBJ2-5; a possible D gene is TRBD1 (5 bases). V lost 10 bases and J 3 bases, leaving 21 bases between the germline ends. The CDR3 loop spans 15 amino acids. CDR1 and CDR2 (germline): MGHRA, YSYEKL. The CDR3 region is CAIPPLDIFEETQYF. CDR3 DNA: TGCGCCATCCCCCCCCTGGACATTTTCGAAGAGACCCAGTACTTC.

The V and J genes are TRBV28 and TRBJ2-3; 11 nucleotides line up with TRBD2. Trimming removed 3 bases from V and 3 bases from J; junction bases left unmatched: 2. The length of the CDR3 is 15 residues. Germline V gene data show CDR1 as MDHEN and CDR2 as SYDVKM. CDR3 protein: CASSFSGGATDTQYF. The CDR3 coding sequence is TGTGCCAGCAGTTTTAGCGGGGGGGCAACAGATACGCAGTATTTT. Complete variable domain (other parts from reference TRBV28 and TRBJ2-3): DVKVTQSSRYLVKRTGEKVFLECVQDMDHENMFWYRQDPGLGLRLIYFSYDVKMKEKGDIPEGYSVSREKKERFSLILESASTNQTSMYLCASSFSGGATDTQYFGPGTRLTVL.

DNA for the CDR3: TGCGCCAGCAGCTGGACTAGCGGGGTCTACAATGAGCAGTTCTTC. Encoded protein: CASSWTSGVYNEQFF. The J gene is TRBJ2-1, the V gene TRBV5-1, with 12 bases identical to TRBD2. After removal of 3 bases from V and 3 bases from J, the junction contained 1 base not matched to a gene. The CDR3 extends over 15 amino acids. Germline assignment: CDR1 SGHRS and CDR2 YFSETQ. The full variable domain, its missing parts supplied by reference TRBV5-1 and TRBJ2-1, is KAGVTQTPRYLIKTRGQQVTLSCSPISGHRSVSWYQQTPGQGLQFLFEYFSETQRNKGNFPGRFSGRQFSNSRSEMNVSTLELGDSALYLCASSWTSGVYNEQFFGPGTRLTVL.

CDR3 DNA sequence: TGTGCCAGCAGCTTAGGGACAGGGGGCTGGAACACTGAAGCTTTCTTT. It encodes CASSLGTGGWNTEAFF. The J gene is TRBJ1-1, the V gene TRBV7-8; TRBD1 matches at 11 bases. The germline V gene encodes CDR1 SGHVS and CDR2 FQNEAQ. J lost 1 base, V lost 1 base, and 2 bases had no gene match. This CDR3 contains 16 residues.

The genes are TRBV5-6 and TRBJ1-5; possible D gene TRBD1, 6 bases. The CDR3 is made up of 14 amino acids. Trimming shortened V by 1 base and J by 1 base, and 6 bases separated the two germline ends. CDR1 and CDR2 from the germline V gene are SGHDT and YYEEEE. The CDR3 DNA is TGTGCCAGCAGCTTGCAGGGGAGCAATCAGCCCCAGCATTTT. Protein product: CASSLQGSNQPQHF.

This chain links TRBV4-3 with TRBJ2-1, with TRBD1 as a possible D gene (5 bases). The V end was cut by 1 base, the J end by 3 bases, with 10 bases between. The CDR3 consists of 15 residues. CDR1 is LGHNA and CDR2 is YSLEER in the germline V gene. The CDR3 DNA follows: TGCGCCAGCAGCCAAGGGCAGGGCGACTACAATGAGCAGTTCTTC. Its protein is CASSQGQGDYNEQFF.

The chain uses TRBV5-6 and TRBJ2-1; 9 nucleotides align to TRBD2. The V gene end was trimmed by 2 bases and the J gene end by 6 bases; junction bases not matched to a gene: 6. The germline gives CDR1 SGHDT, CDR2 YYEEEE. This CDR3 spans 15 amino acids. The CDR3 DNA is TGTGCCAGCAGCTTAGTTGGCGGGGGGGCCAATGAGCAGTTCTTC. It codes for CASSLVGGGANEQFF.

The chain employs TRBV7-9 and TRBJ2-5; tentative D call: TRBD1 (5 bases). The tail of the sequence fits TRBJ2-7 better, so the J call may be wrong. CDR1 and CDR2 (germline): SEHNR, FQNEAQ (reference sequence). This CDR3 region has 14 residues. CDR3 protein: CASSLGRVPYEQYF. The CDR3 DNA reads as TGTGCCAGCAGCTTAGGCAGGGTTCCTTACGAGCAGTACTTC.

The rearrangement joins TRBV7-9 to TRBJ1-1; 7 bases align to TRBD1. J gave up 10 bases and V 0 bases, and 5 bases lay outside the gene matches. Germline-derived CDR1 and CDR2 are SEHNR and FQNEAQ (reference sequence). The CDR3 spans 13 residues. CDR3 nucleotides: TGTGCCAGCAGCTTAGCAGAGGGGGCCGGAGCTTTCTTT. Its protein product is CASSLAEGAGAFF.